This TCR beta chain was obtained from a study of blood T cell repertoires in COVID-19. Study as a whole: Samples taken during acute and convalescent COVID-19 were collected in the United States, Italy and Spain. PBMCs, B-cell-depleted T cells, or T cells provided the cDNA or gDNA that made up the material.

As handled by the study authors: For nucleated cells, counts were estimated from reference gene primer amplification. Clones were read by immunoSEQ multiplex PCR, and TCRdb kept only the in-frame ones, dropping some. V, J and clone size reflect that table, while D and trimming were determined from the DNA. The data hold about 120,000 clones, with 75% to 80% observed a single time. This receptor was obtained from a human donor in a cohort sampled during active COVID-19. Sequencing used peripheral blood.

The CDR3 loop reads CASSGTAFGTDTQYF. The CDR3 DNA follows: TGTGCCAGCAGCGGGACAGCCTTTGGCACAGATACGCAGTATTTT. This chain joins TRBV9 and TRBJ2-3; D may be TRBD1 (6 bases). The CDR3 sequence is 15 residues long. Trimming removed 3 bases from V and 1 base from J, with 12 bases in between. Per germline, CDR1 SGDLS and CDR2 YYNGEE.